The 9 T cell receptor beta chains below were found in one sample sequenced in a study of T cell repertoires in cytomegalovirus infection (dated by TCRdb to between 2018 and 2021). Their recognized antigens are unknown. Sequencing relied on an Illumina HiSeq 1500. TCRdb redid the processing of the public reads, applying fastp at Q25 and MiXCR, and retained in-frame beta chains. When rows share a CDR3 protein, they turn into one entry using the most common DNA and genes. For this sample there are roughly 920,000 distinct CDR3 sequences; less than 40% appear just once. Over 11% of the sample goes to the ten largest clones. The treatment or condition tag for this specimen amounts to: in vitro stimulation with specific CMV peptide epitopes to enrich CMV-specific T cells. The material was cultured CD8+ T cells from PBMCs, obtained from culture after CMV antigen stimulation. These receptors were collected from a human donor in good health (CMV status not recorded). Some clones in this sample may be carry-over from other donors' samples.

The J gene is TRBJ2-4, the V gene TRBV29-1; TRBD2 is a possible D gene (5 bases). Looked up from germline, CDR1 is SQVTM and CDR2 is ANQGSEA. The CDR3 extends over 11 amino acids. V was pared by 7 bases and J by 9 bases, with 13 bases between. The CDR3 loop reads CSASDEGIQYF. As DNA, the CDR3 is TGCAGCGCCTCGGACGAGGGCATTCAGTACTTC. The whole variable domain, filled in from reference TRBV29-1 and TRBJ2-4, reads SAVISQKPSRDICQRGTSLTIQCQVDSQVTMMFWYRQQPGQSLTLIATANQGSEATYESGFVIDKFPISRPNLTFSTLTVSNMSPEDSSIYLCSASDEGIQYFGAGTRLSVL.

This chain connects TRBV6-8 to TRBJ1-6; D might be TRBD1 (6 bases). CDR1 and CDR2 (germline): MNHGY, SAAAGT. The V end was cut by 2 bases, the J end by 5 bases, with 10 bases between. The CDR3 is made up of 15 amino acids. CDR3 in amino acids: CASSYAGVNNSPLHF. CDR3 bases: TGTGCCAGCAGTTACGCAGGGGTTAATAATTCACCCCTCCACTTT.

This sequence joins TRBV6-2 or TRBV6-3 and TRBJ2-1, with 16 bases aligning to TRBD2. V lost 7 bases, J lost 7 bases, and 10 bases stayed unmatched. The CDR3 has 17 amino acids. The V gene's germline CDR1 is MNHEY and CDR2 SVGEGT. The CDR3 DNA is TGTGCCAGCAACCCCAGGGGGGGACTAGCGGGGGGGAATGAGCAGTTCTTC. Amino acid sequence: CASNPRGGLAGGNEQFF.

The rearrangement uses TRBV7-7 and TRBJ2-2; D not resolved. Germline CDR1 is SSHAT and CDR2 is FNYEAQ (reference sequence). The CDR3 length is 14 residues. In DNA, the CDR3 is TGTGCTAGCTCAATCGACGTGGGCACCGGGGAGCTGTTTTTT. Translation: CASSIDVGTGELFF.

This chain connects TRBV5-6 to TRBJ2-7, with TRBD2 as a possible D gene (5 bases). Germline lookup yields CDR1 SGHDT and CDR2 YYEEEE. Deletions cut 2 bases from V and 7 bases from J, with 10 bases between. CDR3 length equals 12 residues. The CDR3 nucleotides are TGTGCCAGCAGCTTCCTTAAGCGGGAGCAGTACGTC. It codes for CASSFLKREQYV.

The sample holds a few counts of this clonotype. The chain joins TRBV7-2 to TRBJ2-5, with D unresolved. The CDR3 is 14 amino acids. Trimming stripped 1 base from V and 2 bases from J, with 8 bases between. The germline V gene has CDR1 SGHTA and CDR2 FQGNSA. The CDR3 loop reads CASSLDPGQETQYF. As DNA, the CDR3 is TGTGCCAGCAGCTTAGACCCCGGGCAAGAGACCCAGTACTTC.

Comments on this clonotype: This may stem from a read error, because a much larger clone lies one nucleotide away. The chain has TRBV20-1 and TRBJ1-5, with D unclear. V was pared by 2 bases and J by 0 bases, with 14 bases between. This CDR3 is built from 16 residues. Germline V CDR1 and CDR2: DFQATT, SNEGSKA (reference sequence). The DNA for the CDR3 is TGCAGTGCTAGAACGGCCGGGTCAGATAGCAATCAGCCCCAGCATTTT. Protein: CSARTAGSDSNQPQHF.

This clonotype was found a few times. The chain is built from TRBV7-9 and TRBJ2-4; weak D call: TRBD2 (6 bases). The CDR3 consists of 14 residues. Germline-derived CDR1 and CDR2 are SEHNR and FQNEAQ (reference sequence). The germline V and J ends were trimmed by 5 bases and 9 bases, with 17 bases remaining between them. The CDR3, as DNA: TGTGCCAGCAGCCCGGATGGGGGGATGAGCATTCAGTACTTC. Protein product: CASSPDGGMSIQYF.

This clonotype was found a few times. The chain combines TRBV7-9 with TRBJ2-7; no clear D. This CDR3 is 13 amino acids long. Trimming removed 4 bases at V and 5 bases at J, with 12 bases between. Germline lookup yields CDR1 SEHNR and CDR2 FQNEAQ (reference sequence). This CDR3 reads CASSSGRGNEQYF. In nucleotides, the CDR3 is TGTGCCAGCAGCTCCGGCCGAGGTAACGAGCAGTACTTC.